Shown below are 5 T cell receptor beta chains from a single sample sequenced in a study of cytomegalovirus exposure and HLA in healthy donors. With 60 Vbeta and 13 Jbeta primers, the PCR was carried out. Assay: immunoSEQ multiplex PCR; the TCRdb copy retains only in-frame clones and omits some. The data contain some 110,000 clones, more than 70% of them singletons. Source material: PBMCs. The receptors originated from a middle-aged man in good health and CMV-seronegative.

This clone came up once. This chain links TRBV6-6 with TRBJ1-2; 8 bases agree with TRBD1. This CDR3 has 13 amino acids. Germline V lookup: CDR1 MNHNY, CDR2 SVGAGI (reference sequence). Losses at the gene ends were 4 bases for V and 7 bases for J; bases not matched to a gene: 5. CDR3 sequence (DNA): TGTGCCAGCAGTTTTGGACAGGGATCTGGCTACACCTTC. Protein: CASSFGQGSGYTF.

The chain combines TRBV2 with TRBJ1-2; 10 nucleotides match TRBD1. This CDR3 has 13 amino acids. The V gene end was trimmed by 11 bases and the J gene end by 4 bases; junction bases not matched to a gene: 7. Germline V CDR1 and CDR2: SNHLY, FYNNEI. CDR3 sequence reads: CADRQGASYGYTF. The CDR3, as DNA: TGTGCCGATAGACAGGGGGCGAGCTATGGCTACACCTTC.

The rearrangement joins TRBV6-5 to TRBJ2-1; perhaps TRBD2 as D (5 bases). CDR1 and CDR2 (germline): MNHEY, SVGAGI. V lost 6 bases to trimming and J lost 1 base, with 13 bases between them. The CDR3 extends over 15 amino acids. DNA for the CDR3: TGTGCCAGCAGCCTAGCTTCGGGTTCCTACAATGAGCAGTTCTTC. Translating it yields CASSLASGSYNEQFF.

CDR3 residues: CATSGLLRETQYF. CDR3 nucleotides: TGTGCCACCAGCGGCCTTCTCCGAGAGACCCAGTACTTC. The chain joins TRBV15 to TRBJ2-5; D not resolved. Germline CDR1 is LNHNV and CDR2 is YYDKDF (reference sequence). The ends were cut back, 5 bases at V and 4 bases at J, with 11 bases in the middle. This CDR3 has 13 amino acids. Full variable domain (outside the CDR3, taken from reference TRBV15 and TRBJ2-5): DAMVIQNPRYQVTQFGKPVTLSCSQTLNHNVMYWYQQKSSQAPKLLFHYYDKDFNNEADTPDNFQSRRPNTSFCFLDIRSPGLGDTAMYLCATSGLLRETQYFGPGTRLLVL.

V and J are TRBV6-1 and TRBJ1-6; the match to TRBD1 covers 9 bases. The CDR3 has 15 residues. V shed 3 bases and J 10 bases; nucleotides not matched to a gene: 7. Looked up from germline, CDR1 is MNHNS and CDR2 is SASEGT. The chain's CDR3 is CASSDLGQGRSPLHF. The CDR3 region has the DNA TGTGCCAGCAGTGACTTAGGACAGGGGAGATCACCCCTCCACTTT.